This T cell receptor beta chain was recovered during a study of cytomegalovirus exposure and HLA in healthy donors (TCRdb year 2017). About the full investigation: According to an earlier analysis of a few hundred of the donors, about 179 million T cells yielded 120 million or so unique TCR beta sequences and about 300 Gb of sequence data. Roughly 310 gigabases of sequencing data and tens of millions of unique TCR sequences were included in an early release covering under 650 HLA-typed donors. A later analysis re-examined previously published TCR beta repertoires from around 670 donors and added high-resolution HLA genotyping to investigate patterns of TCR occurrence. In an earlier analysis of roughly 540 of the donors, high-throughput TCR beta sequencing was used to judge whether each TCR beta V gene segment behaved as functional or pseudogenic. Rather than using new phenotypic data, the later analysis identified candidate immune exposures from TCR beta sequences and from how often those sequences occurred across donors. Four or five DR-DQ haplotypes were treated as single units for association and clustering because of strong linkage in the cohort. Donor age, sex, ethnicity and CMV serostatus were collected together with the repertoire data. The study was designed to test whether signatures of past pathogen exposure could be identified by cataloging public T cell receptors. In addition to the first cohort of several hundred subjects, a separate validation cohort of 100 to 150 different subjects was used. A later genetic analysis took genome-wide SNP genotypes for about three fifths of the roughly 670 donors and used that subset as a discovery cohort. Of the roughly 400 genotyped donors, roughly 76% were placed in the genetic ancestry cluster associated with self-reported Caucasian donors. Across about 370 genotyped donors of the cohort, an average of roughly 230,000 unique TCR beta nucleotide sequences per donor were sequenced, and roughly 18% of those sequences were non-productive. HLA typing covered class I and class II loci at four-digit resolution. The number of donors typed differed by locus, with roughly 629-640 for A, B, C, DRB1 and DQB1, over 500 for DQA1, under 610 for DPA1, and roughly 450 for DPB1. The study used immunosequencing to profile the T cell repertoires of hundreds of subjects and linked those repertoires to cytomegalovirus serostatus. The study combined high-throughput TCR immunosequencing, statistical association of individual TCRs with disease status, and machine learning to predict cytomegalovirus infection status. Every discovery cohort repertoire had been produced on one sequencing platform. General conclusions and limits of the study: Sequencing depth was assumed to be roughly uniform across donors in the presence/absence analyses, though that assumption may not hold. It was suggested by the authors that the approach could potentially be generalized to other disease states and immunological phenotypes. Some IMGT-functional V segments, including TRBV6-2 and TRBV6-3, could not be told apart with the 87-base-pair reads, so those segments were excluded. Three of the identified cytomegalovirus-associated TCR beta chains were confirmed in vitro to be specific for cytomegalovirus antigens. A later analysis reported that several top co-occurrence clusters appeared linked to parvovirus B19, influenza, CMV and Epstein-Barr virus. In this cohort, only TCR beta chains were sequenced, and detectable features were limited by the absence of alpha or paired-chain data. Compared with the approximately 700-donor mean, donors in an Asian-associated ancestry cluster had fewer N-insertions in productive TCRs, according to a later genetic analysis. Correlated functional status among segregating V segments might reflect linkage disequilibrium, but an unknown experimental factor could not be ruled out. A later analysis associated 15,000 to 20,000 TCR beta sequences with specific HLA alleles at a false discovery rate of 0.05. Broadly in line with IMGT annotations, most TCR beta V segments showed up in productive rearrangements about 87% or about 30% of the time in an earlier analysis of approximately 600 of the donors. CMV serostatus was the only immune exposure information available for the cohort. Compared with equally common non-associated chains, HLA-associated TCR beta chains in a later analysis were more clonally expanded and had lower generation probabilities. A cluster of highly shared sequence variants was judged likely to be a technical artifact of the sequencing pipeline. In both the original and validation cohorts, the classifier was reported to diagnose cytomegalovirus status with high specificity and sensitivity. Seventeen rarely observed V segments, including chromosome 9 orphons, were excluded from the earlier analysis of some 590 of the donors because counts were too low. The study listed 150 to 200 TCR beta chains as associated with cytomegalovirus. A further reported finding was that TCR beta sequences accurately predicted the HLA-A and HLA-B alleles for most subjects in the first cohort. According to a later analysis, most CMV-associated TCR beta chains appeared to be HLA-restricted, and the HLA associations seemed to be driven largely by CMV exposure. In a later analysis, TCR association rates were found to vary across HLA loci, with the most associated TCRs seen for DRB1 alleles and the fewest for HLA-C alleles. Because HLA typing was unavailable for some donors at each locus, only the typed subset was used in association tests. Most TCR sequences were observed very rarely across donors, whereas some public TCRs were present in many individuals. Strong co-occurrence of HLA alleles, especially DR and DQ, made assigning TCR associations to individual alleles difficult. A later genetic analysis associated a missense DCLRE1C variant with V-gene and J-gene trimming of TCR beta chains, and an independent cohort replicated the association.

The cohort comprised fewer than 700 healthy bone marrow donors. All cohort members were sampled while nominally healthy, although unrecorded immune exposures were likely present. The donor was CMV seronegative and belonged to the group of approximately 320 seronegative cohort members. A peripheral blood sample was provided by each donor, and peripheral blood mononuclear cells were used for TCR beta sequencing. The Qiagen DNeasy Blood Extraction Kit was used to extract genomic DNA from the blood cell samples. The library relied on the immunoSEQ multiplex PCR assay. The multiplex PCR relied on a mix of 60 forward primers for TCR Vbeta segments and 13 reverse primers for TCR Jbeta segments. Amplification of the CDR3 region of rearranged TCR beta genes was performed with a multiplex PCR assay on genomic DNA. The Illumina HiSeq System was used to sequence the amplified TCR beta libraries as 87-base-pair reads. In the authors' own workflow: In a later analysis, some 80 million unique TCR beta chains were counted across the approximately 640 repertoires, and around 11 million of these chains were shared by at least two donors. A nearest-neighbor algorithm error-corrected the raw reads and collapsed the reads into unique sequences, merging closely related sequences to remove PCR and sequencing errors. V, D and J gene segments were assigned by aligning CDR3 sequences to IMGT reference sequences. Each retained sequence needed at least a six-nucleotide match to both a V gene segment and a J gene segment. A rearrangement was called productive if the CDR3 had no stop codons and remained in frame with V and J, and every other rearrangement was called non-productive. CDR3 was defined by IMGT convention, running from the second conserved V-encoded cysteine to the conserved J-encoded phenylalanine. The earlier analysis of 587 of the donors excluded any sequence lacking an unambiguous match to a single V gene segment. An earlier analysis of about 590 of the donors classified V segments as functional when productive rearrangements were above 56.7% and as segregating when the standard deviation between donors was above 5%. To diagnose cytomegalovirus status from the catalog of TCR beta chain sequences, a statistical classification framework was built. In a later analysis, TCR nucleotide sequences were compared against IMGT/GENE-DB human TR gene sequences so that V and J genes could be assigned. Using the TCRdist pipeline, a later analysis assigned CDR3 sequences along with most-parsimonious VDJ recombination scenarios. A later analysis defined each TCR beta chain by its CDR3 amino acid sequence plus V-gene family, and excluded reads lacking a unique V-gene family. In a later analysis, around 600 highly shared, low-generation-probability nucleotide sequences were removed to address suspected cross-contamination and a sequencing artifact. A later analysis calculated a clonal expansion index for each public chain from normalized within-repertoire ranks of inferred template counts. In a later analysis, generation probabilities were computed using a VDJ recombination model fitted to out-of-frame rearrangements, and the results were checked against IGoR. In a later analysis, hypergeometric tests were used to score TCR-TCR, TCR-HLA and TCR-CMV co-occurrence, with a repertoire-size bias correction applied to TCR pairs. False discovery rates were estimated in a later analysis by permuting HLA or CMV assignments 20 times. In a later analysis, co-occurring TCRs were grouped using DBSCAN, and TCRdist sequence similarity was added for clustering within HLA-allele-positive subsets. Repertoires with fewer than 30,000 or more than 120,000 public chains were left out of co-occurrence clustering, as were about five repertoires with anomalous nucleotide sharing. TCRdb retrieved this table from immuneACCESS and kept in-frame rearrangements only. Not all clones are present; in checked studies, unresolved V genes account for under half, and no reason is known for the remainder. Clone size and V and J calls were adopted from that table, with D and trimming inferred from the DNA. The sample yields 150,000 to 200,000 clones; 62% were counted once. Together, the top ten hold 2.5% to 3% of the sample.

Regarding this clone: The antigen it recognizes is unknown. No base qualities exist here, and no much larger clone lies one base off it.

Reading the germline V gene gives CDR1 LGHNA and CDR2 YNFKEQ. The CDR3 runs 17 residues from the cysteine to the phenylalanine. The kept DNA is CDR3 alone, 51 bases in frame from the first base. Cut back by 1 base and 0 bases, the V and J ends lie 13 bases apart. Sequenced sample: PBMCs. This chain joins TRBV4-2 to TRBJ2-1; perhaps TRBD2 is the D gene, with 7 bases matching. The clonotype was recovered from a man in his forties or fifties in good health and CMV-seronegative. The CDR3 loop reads CASSQVRGGSSYNEQFF. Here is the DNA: TGTGCCAGCAGCCAAGTGAGGGGGGGTAGCTCCTACAATGAGCAGTTCTTC.